This entry concerns a single T cell receptor (beta chain). The antigen remains unidentified. The V segment lost 2 bases and the J segment 6 bases; nucleotides outside the gene matches: 11. This CDR3 region has 18 residues. Germline V gene data show CDR1 as SGHRS and CDR2 as YFSETQ. The sample is drawn from a study of cytomegalovirus exposure and HLA in healthy donors. General observations from the study: The presence/absence work took it that sequencing depth was about the same across donors. When a later analysis was performed, an Asian-associated ancestry cluster reportedly had fewer N-insertions than the roughly 700-donor mean. DRB1 showed the most TCR associations and HLA-C the fewest in a later analysis, as rates varied by HLA locus.

Researchers ran the PCR with 60 Vbeta and 13 Jbeta primers. TCRdb's copy holds only in-frame clones and misses some; the assay was immunoSEQ multiplex PCR. Of 200,000 to 250,000 clones in the sample, about 82% were seen once. The sample taken for sequencing was PBMCs. The chain is built from TRBV5-1 and TRBJ2-2, with 12 positions matching TRBD2. The clonotype comes from a man aged 25-40 years in good health and CMV-seronegative. CDR3 residues: CASSFTASGGADSGELFF. CDR3 bases: TGCGCCAGCAGCTTCACCGCTAGCGGGGGGGCGGACTCCGGGGAGCTGTTTTTT.